These T cell receptor beta chains were read from a single sample in a study of T cell responses to AZD1222 COVID-19 vaccine. Some clones are missing from TCRdb's copy, which holds only in-frame ones; the method was immunoSEQ multiplex PCR. The table shows fewer than 200,000 clones, with 80% to 90% occurring only once. The sequences come from peripheral blood, collected on day 0 of AZD1222 vaccination. These receptors all stem from an adult in good health. CDR3s leave out the opening cysteine and the closing phenylalanine or tryptophan. Fields, in order: J gene, D gene, V gene, CDR3 protein. The D gene is left open where the match is weak.

J gene: TRBJ2-7; D gene: TRBD2; V gene: TRBV6-2/TRBV6-3; CDR3 protein: ASSAYSSGRAYEQY
J gene: TRBJ2-2; D gene: NA; V gene: TRBV19; CDR3 protein: ASSKGHNTGELF
J gene: TRBJ2-7; D gene: NA; V gene: TRBV3-1/TRBV3-2; CDR3 protein: ASSQARYSYEQY
J gene: TRBJ1-6; D gene: NA; V gene: TRBV6-5; CDR3 protein: ASSKPPQGNSPLH
J gene: TRBJ1-1; D gene: TRBD1; V gene: TRBV28; CDR3 protein: ASRVTGVNTEAF
J gene: TRBJ1-2; D gene: NA; V gene: TRBV19; CDR3 protein: ASKQGFNYGYT
J gene: TRBJ1-1; D gene: NA; V gene: TRBV10-3; CDR3 protein: AIRQPNTEAF
J gene: TRBJ1-2; D gene: NA; V gene: TRBV19; CDR3 protein: ASTYRSYGSNYGYT
J gene: TRBJ2-5; D gene: NA; V gene: TRBV10-1; CDR3 protein: ASIAIGETQY
J gene: TRBJ2-7; D gene: NA; V gene: TRBV10-3; CDR3 protein: AIRDGSAYEQY
J gene: TRBJ1-5; D gene: NA; V gene: TRBV7-2; CDR3 protein: ASSSLGRSNQPQH
J gene: TRBJ1-6; D gene: NA; V gene: TRBV30; CDR3 protein: AWTLRENSPLH
J gene: TRBJ2-7; D gene: TRBD1; V gene: TRBV29-1; CDR3 protein: SVVNPDREIYEQY
J gene: TRBJ1-5; D gene: NA; V gene: TRBV11-3; CDR3 protein: ASSLARRTQNQPQH
J gene: TRBJ2-7; D gene: NA; V gene: TRBV4-3; CDR3 protein: ASSQDKGLEQY
J gene: TRBJ1-2; D gene: NA; V gene: TRBV7-3; CDR3 protein: ASSLDSGYGYT
J gene: TRBJ2-5; D gene: TRBD2; V gene: TRBV30; CDR3 protein: AWSVRLAGVETQY
J gene: TRBJ1-2; D gene: TRBD1; V gene: TRBV7-9; CDR3 protein: ASSLEGDSPRCT
J gene: TRBJ1-2; D gene: NA; V gene: TRBV28; CDR3 protein: ASRGAPYGYT
J gene: TRBJ2-2; D gene: TRBD1; V gene: TRBV11-3; CDR3 protein: ASSWGQGSNTGELF
J gene: TRBJ1-2; D gene: NA; V gene: TRBV6-5; CDR3 protein: ASSSGYGYT
J gene: TRBJ2-3; D gene: TRBD2; V gene: TRBV19; CDR3 protein: ASSATFLAGGGTDTQY
J gene: TRBJ1-6; D gene: TRBD1; V gene: TRBV30; CDR3 protein: AWATGDNSPLH
J gene: TRBJ2-1; D gene: NA; V gene: TRBV5-1; CDR3 protein: ASSLGGGSYNEQF
J gene: TRBJ1-1; D gene: NA; V gene: TRBV5-6; CDR3 protein: ASSLDRSGRAF
J gene: TRBJ2-5; D gene: TRBD2; V gene: TRBV4-1; CDR3 protein: ASSQAWTSGQETQY
J gene: TRBJ1-2; D gene: TRBD1; V gene: TRBV11-2; CDR3 protein: ASSPTDRGRQVGYT
J gene: TRBJ1-3; D gene: TRBD1; V gene: TRBV28; CDR3 protein: ASSSRGSGNTIY
J gene: TRBJ2-3; D gene: NA; V gene: TRBV29-1; CDR3 protein: SASSGYTDTQY
J gene: TRBJ2-1; D gene: NA; V gene: TRBV28; CDR3 protein: ASSLKDNEQF
J gene: TRBJ2-5; D gene: TRBD2; V gene: TRBV5-4; CDR3 protein: ASRLSGSGETQY
J gene: TRBJ1-2; D gene: NA; V gene: TRBV5-1; CDR3 protein: ASSLDRRYGYT
J gene: TRBJ2-7; D gene: NA; V gene: TRBV23-1; CDR3 protein: ASSQPIHRVWGYEQY
J gene: TRBJ2-5; D gene: NA; V gene: TRBV21-1; CDR3 protein: ASKWGQETQY
J gene: TRBJ1-6; D gene: NA; V gene: TRBV18; CDR3 protein: ASSPNRDNSPLH
J gene: TRBJ2-7; D gene: NA; V gene: TRBV4-2; CDR3 protein: ASSQDGTRFYEQY
J gene: TRBJ1-5; D gene: NA; V gene: TRBV10-1; CDR3 protein: ASSGGGNQPQH
J gene: TRBJ2-1; D gene: NA; V gene: TRBV15; CDR3 protein: ATSSPSFGQQQF
J gene: TRBJ2-6; D gene: NA; V gene: TRBV2; CDR3 protein: ASSATRDRSGANVLT
J gene: TRBJ1-1; D gene: TRBD1; V gene: TRBV6-5; CDR3 protein: ASIKQGATEAF
J gene: TRBJ1-1; D gene: NA; V gene: TRBV10-3; CDR3 protein: AISARGDTEAF
J gene: TRBJ2-2; D gene: NA; V gene: TRBV4-2; CDR3 protein: ASSSLTETNTGELF
J gene: TRBJ1-5; D gene: TRBD1; V gene: TRBV19; CDR3 protein: ASRQGGQPQH
J gene: TRBJ2-2; D gene: NA; V gene: TRBV10-1; CDR3 protein: ASSSSQGNTGELF
J gene: TRBJ2-2; D gene: TRBD1; V gene: TRBV18; CDR3 protein: ASSPYDRENANTGELF
J gene: TRBJ1-1; D gene: NA; V gene: TRBV10-2; CDR3 protein: ASSDTGRNTEAF
J gene: TRBJ1-1; D gene: NA; V gene: TRBV5-1; CDR3 protein: ASSLEALNTEAF
J gene: TRBJ1-2; D gene: NA; V gene: TRBV28; CDR3 protein: ASSLSGRGYT
J gene: TRBJ1-1; D gene: NA; V gene: TRBV6-6; CDR3 protein: ASSTSRVGATEAF
J gene: TRBJ2-7; D gene: TRBD1; V gene: TRBV7-2; CDR3 protein: ASSLATGYDEQY
J gene: TRBJ2-3; D gene: NA; V gene: TRBV6-5; CDR3 protein: AAEMRGGGADTQY
J gene: TRBJ1-2; D gene: NA; V gene: TRBV4-2; CDR3 protein: ASSQDPGALGYT
J gene: TRBJ1-4; D gene: NA; V gene: TRBV2; CDR3 protein: ASLQGRNEKLF
J gene: TRBJ1-3; D gene: NA; V gene: TRBV10-1; CDR3 protein: ASSKTVISGNTIY
J gene: TRBJ1-5; D gene: TRBD1; V gene: TRBV4-1; CDR3 protein: ASSQARGTGSYSNQPQH
J gene: TRBJ1-2; D gene: TRBD1; V gene: TRBV5-4; CDR3 protein: ASSPGDRVNYGYT